The sequence of this TCR beta chain was determined in a study of OX40 agonist ivuxolimab in advanced cancers. Study conclusions and caveats: People who partly responded at 0.1-3.0 mg/kg had some of the least clonal expansion seen.

About this clone: The antigen remains undetermined.

Data came from immunoSEQ multiplex PCR; TCRdb stores just in-frame clones and leaves some out. The sample has about 37,000 clones; about 72% are singletons. The germline V gene encodes CDR1 SNHLY and CDR2 FYNNEI. V lost 2 bases, J lost 3 bases, and 9 bases stayed unmatched. This CDR3 has 18 residues. The sample here was CD4+ or CD8+ T cells sorted from blood, taken in a trial of the OX40 agonist ivuxolimab. The receptor comes from an adult with an advanced solid tumor such as melanoma, head and neck, liver or kidney cancer. This sequence joins TRBV2 and TRBJ2-4; 11 nucleotides agree with TRBD2. The CDR3 DNA reads TGTGCCAGCAGTGAACGGGTAGCGGGAGGGCCGGGCAAAAACATTCAGTACTTC. Translation: CASSERVAGGPGKNIQYF.